These 23 T cell receptor beta chains were sequenced from one sample in a study of T-cell reconstitution after alpha-beta-depleted transplantation in children. A library of TCRbeta sequences, prepared with unique molecular identifiers, was generated. From the PCR reads, TCRdb called clonotypes with MiXCR, one entry per CDR3 protein. The repertoire holds around 500,000 distinct CDR3 sequences, around 12% seen once, with about 5.6% in the top ten. The sequencing used PBMCs from the stem cell graft donor, collected from the stem cell graft. These receptors came from a human donor who donated a stem cell graft to a child with combined immunodeficiency.

This clonotype was detected many times. The chain combines TRBV10-3 with TRBJ1-3; D uncertain. Germline V gene data show CDR1 as ENHRY and CDR2 as SYGVKD. The V end was cut by 7 bases, the J end by 0 bases, with 10 bases between. The CDR3 is made up of 14 amino acids. The CDR3 sequence is CAITNENSGNTIYF. The CDR3 nucleotides are TGTGCCATCACGAACGAAAACTCTGGAAACACCATATATTTT.

This clonotype has at least ten counts. The genes are TRBV12-3 or TRBV12-4 and TRBJ2-1, with D maybe TRBD1 (5 bases). The length of the CDR3 is 13 residues. V was shortened by 11 bases and J by 0 bases, with 11 bases between the two germline ends. The CDR3 spells CAVTGSSYNEQFF. CDR3 DNA sequence: TGTGCCGTTACAGGTTCCTCCTACAATGAGCAGTTCTTC.

This clonotype has at least ten counts. The genes are TRBV20-1 and TRBJ1-2, with no clear D. Germline lookup yields CDR1 DFQATT and CDR2 SNEGSKA (reference sequence). Trimming left V 3 bases short and J 2 bases short, with 16 bases between. The CDR3 loop spans 15 amino acids. This CDR3 reads CSASMSLNSNYGYTF. CDR3 nucleotide sequence: TGCAGTGCTAGTATGAGCCTAAATTCAAACTATGGCTACACCTTC.

The genes are TRBV15 and TRBJ2-6; TRBD1 matches 7 bases. The CDR3 runs 18 residues. The V segment lost 4 bases and the J segment 0 bases; nucleotides outside the gene matches: 9. CDR1 is LNHNV and CDR2 is YYDKDF in the germline V gene (reference sequence). As DNA, the CDR3 is TGTGCCACCAGCATTTCGGACAGGTTTAACTCTGGGGCCAACGTCCTGACTTTC. It yields the protein CATSISDRFNSGANVLTF.

In this sample, this clonotype turned up many times. J is TRBJ2-1 and V is TRBV24-1; D gene uncertain. Germline V gives CDR1 KGHDR, CDR2 SFDVKD. CDR3 length: 13 amino acids. With 4 bases removed from V and 1 base from J, the gap between germline ends came to 4 bases. The CDR3 DNA reads as TGTGCCACCAGTGAGGGTTCCTACAATGAGCAGTTCTTC. Amino acid sequence: CATSEGSYNEQFF.

This clonotype was recorded a few times. This sequence joins TRBV6-5 and TRBJ2-3, with D uncertain. The V gene lost 0 bases and the J gene lost 6 bases, with 10 bases spanning the gap. The CDR3 covers 14 residues. From germline, CDR1 is MNHEY and CDR2 SVGAGI. CDR3 sequence (DNA): TGTGCCAGCAGTTACTCGACCGACGGCGATACGCAGTATTTT. It translates to CASSYSTDGDTQYF.

J is TRBJ2-1 and V is TRBV29-1, with 15 nucleotides matching TRBD2. This CDR3 region has 18 residues. V shed 3 bases and J 2 bases; nucleotides not matched to a gene: 8. CDR1 is SQVTM, CDR2 ANQGSEA, per germline. The CDR3 region is CSVDPGLAGGDAYNEQFF. CDR3 in DNA: TGCAGCGTTGATCCGGGACTAGCGGGAGGAGATGCCTACAATGAGCAGTTCTTC.

This clonotype has at least ten counts. The chain is built from TRBV6-5 and TRBJ2-7; TRBD2 agrees at 8 bases. There are 14 residues in the CDR3. Losses at the gene ends were 6 bases for V and 0 bases for J; bases not matched to a gene: 4. CDR1 MNHEY and CDR2 SVGAGI come from the germline V gene. The CDR3 loop is CASRPGLASYEQYF. The CDR3 nucleotides read TGTGCCAGCAGGCCCGGACTAGCCTCCTACGAGCAGTACTTC.

The chain has TRBV7-2 and TRBJ2-7; D is unresolved. The CDR3 runs to 13 residues. Deletions cut 2 bases from V and 3 bases from J, with 8 bases between. CDR1 and CDR2 (germline): SGHTA, FQGNSA. The CDR3 spells CASSLWTSYEQYF. The CDR3 DNA is TGTGCCAGCAGCTTATGGACGAGCTACGAGCAGTACTTC.

The J gene is TRBJ2-3, the V gene TRBV7-9; no reliable D call. The germline V gene encodes CDR1 SEHNR and CDR2 FQNEAQ (reference sequence). Trimming left V 5 bases short and J 2 bases short, with 17 bases between. The CDR3 is made up of 16 amino acids. CDR3 bases: TGTGCCAGCAGCCAACGACGCGAAAAGCACACAGATACGCAGTATTTT. It codes for CASSQRREKHTDTQYF.

At least ten counts were recorded for this clonotype. This chain links TRBV4-2 with TRBJ2-5; 9 bases map to TRBD2. CDR1 and CDR2 (germline): LGHNA, YNFKEQ. CDR3 length: 14 residues. Trimming cost V 1 base and J 5 bases; bases outside gene matches: 2. The CDR3 loop is CASSQVRGGETQYF. The CDR3 nucleotides read TGTGCCAGCAGCCAAGTGCGGGGGGGGGAGACCCAGTACTTC.

This clonotype was seen at least ten times. The gene calls are TRBV9 and TRBJ2-5; the D call may be TRBD1 or TRBD2 (5 bases each). Per the germline V gene, CDR1 is SGDLS and CDR2 is YYNGEE. The V gene lost 0 bases and the J gene lost 2 bases, with 11 bases spanning the gap. This CDR3 region has 15 residues. The CDR3 region is CASSVGDRYQETQYF. The DNA of the CDR3 is TGTGCCAGCAGCGTAGGGGACCGATATCAAGAGACCCAGTACTTC.

There are many counts of this clonotype. J is TRBJ2-5 and V is TRBV12-3 or TRBV12-4; D remains unclear. This CDR3 is 10 amino acids long. Trimming cost V 3 bases and J 5 bases, with 1 base left between them. CDR3 nucleotides: TGTGCCAGCAGTTTTGAGACCCAGTACTTC. Translated: CASSFETQYF.

The V gene is TRBV20-1, the J gene TRBJ2-2; D not certain. This CDR3 spans 13 amino acids. Trimming left V 1 base short and J 4 bases short, with 7 bases between. The V gene's germline CDR1 is DFQATT and CDR2 SNEGSKA (reference sequence). CDR3 sequence: CSARARVTGELFF. The CDR3 region has the DNA TGCAGTGCTAGAGCCCGGGTCACCGGGGAGCTGTTTTTT.

The genes are TRBV6-2 or TRBV6-3 and TRBJ2-7; TRBD2 aligns across 8 bases. Trimming took 2 bases from V and 3 from J; bases not matched to a gene: 9. Germline-derived CDR1 and CDR2 are MNHEY and SVGEGT. The length of the CDR3 is 16 residues. Written as DNA, the CDR3 is TGTGCCAGCAGTTACCCGGCCGGGACTAGGGTCTACGAGCAGTACTTC. Amino acid sequence: CASSYPAGTRVYEQYF.

The sample holds a few counts of this clonotype. V and J are TRBV7-9 and TRBJ1-6, with D perhaps matching TRBD1 (5 bases). V lost 5 bases and J lost 8, with 13 bases in between. Germline V gives CDR1 SEHNR, CDR2 FQNEAQ (reference sequence). The length of the CDR3 is 14 residues. Here the CDR3 reads CASSRDLLDSPLHF. The CDR3 bases are TGTGCCAGCAGCAGGGACCTTTTGGATTCACCCCTCCACTTT.

This clonotype has only a few counts. The gene calls are TRBV20-1 and TRBJ2-3; possible D gene TRBD2, 6 bases. Germline V lookup: CDR1 DFQATT, CDR2 SNEGSKA (reference sequence). The CDR3 is 15 residues long. With 5 bases removed from V and 2 bases from J, the gap between germline ends came to 17 bases. CDR3 residues: CSAVEGPQDTDTQYF. The CDR3 region has the DNA TGCAGTGCTGTGGAGGGGCCCCAGGACACAGATACGCAGTATTTT.

The rearrangement joins TRBV7-2 to TRBJ2-1; TRBD2 might be the D (6 bases). CDR1 and CDR2 from the germline V gene are SGHTA and FQGNSA. The V end lost 4 bases, the J end lost 8 bases, and 9 bases lay between the germline ends. The CDR3 is 12 residues long. Here the CDR3 DNA reads TGTGCCAGCAGCTGGGACTTCGATGAGCAGTTCTTC. Encoded protein: CASSWDFDEQFF.

In this sample, this clonotype turned up a few times. The genes are TRBV12-3 or TRBV12-4 and TRBJ1-5, with D unresolved. The CDR3 loop spans 14 amino acids. The germline V and J ends were trimmed by 3 bases and 2 bases, with 8 bases remaining between them. In DNA form, the CDR3 reads TGTGCCAGCAGTTTCAGCGATCGCAATCAGCCCCAGCATTTT. Translating gives CASSFSDRNQPQHF.

The chain joins TRBV2 to TRBJ2-4; D gene ambiguous. Germline V gene lookup returns CDR1 SNHLY and CDR2 FYNNEI. Trimming left V 5 bases short and J 6 bases short, with 5 bases between. The CDR3 contains 11 residues. The CDR3 DNA reads TGTGCCAGCAGTCCTAGAAACATTCAGTACTTC. This encodes CASSPRNIQYF.

This clonotype was counted only a few times. The V call is TRBV7-6, the J call TRBJ2-3, with 8 nucleotides matching TRBD2. Unmatched junction bases numbered 8, after V lost 7 bases and J lost 2 bases. The germline gives CDR1 SGHVS, CDR2 FNYEAQ. The CDR3 loop spans 15 amino acids. CDR3 protein: CASTPRGGYTDTQYF. Here the CDR3 DNA reads TGTGCCAGCACCCCACGGGGGGGCTACACAGATACGCAGTATTTT.

The rearrangement uses TRBV7-9 and TRBJ2-7; D may be TRBD1 (6 bases). The CDR3 covers 14 residues. The V and J ends lost 2 bases and 6 bases respectively, with 14 bases between them. Germline loops: CDR1 SEHNR, CDR2 FQNEAQ (reference sequence). DNA for the CDR3: TGTGCCAGCAGCTTAAGAGGGCCCAGGGGCGAGCAGTACTTC. Translating gives CASSLRGPRGEQYF.

This clonotype was recorded a few times. The V gene is TRBV12-3 or TRBV12-4, the J gene TRBJ2-3; D is unresolved. This CDR3 comprises 12 residues. V lost 2 bases, J lost 6 bases, and 6 bases lay in between. The CDR3 loop reads CASSLHSDTQYF. The CDR3 nucleotides are TGTGCCAGCAGTTTACACTCGGATACGCAGTATTTT.